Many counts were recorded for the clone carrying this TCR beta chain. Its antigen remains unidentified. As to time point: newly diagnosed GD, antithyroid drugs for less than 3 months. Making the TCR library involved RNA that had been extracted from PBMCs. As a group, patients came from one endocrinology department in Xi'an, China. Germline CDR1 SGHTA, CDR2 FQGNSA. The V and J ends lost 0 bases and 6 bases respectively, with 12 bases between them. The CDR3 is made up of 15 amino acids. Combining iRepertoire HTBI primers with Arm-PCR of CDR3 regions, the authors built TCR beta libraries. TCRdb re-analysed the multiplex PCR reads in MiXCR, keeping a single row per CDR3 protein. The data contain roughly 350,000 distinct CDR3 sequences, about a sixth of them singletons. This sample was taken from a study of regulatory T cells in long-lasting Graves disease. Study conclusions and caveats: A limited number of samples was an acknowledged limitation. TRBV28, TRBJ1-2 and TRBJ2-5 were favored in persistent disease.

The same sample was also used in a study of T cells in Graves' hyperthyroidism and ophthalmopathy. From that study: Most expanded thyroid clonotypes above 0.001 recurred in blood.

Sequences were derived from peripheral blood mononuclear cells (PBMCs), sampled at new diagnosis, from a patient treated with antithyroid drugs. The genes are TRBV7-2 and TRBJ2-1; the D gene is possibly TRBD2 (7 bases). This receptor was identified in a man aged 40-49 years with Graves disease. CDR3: CASSLAGGAPNEQFF. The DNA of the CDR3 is TGTGCCAGCAGCTTAGCTGGGGGGGCCCCCAATGAGCAGTTCTTC.